The source of this T cell receptor (beta chain) is a study of blood T cell repertoires in COVID-19 (dated by TCRdb to 2020 to 2022). Broadly, across the study: Samples covering the acute and convalescent phases of COVID-19 were provided by collaborators in the United States, Italy and Spain. The material from the prospective study consisted of cDNA or gDNA derived from T cells, B-cell-depleted T cells, or PBMCs. Subjects who had been exposed to COVID-19, were actively infected with it, or had recovered from it provided the deeply sampled blood TCRbeta repertoires that made up the dataset. The repertoires were released in a freely available public database intended as a resource for research on the immune response to SARS-CoV-2. Samples came from the ongoing ImmuneRACE study (first 160 participants) plus 1,254 subjects from 6 global collaborators. A de-identified subject ID, COVID-19 status, age in years and sex were almost always included in the sample metadata. Where available, HLA class I and class II types were taken from metadata supplied by the sample provider and were not determined by assay-based typing. Study-wide findings and limitations: Clinical and demographic metadata were provided uncurated, with the amount varying by source and participant.

V lost 7 bases and J lost 6 bases, and the count of bases not matched to a germline gene is 10. The CDR1 and CDR2 encoded by the germline V gene are SNHLY and FYNNEI. The CDR3, cysteine through phenylalanine, is 14 amino acids long. Just the 42-base CDR3 DNA is kept, in frame starting at base 1. TCRbeta CDR3 regions were amplified from genomic DNA using the immunoSEQ Assay, a bias-controlled multiplex PCR. The original methods were these. Nucleated cell counts per sample were estimated from amplification of reference gene primers within the assay. To quantify the absolute abundance of each unique TCRbeta CDR3 rearrangement, sequence reads were collapsed and filtered. For each sample, productive Simpson clonality was calculated as the square root of Simpson's diversity index over productive rearrangements. TCRdb limited this immuneACCESS table to in-frame rearrangements with V and J called. A share of clones is missing; checked studies link under half to unresolved V genes, and the rest is unexplained. That table furnishes V, J and clone size, whereas the DNA furnished D and trimming. The table for this sample lists roughly 230,000 clones; 70% to 90% of them were counted only once. Approximately 6.6% of the sample is held by the ten biggest clonotypes.

This clone was recorded a few times. The antigen this receptor binds is unknown. No base qualities exist here, and no much larger clone lies one base off it. In the prospective study, participants were roughly 18 to 100 years old, resided in approximately 22 geographic areas of the United States, and were enrolled through a virtual design. Cohort assignment in the prospective study relied on participant-reported clinical history from a screening survey and a study questionnaire. Exposed participants had been in contact, within 2 weeks of entering the study, with a person who had a PCR-confirmed or clinician-diagnosed case of COVID-19. In the prospective study, whole blood, serum and a nasopharyngeal or oropharyngeal swab were collected from each participant by mobile phlebotomists. Additional blood draws and questionnaires over an approximately two-month period could optionally be provided by prospective study participants. Before DNA extraction, blood samples from the prospective study were shipped at room temperature or frozen.

Sequencing was carried out using PBMCs or T cells enriched from blood (not recorded which). This chain is built from TRBV2 and TRBJ1-2, with TRBD1 identical over 8 junction bases. The clonotype comes from a woman in her forties or fifties who had been exposed to COVID-19. CDR3 loop: CASTRKLTGDGYTF. The sequenced DNA: TGTGCCAGCACCCGCAAATTGACAGGGGATGGCTACACCTTC.